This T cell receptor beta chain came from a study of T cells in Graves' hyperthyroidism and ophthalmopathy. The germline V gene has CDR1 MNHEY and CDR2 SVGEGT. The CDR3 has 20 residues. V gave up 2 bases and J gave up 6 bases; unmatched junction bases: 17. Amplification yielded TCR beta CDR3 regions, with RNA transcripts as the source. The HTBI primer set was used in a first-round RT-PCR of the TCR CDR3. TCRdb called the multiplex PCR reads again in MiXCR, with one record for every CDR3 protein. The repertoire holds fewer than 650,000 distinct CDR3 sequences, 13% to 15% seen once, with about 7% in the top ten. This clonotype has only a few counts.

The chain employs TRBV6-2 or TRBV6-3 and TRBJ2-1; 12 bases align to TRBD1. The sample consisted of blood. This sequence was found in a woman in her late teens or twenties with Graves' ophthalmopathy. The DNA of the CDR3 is TGTGCCAGCAGTTACGAAGGGGGGACAGGGGGCGTGCGGGAGGTCAATGAGCAGTTCTTC. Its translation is CASSYEGGTGGVREVNEQFF.